This T cell receptor beta chain was retrieved from a study of T cell responses to AZD1222 COVID-19 vaccine. CDR1 is MNHNS, CDR2 SASEGT, per germline. CDR3 length: 14 amino acids. J was trimmed by 6 bases and V by 3 bases; bases with no gene match: 4. The table came from immunoSEQ multiplex PCR; TCRdb's copy has only in-frame clones and leaves some out. This repertoire shows around 140,000 clones, 90% to 95% found once; its top ten account for about 1.5%. This clone occurred once. What it binds is not known. Study-wide findings and caveats: Close to half of spike-specific TCRs reportedly recognize unmutated variant regions. Clonal diversity may have been underestimated in mostly white British donors. Increased Spike-specific TCR breadth and depth were observed after two AZD1222 doses.

The TCR sequence derives from an adult in good health. The V and J genes are TRBV6-1 and TRBJ1-4, with 7 bases lining up with TRBD1. The material sequenced was peripheral blood, taken on day 0 of AZD1222 vaccination. In DNA, the CDR3 is TGTGCCAGCAGTGAGGGGACAGTAGATGAAAAACTGTTTTTT. It yields the protein CASSEGTVDEKLFF.